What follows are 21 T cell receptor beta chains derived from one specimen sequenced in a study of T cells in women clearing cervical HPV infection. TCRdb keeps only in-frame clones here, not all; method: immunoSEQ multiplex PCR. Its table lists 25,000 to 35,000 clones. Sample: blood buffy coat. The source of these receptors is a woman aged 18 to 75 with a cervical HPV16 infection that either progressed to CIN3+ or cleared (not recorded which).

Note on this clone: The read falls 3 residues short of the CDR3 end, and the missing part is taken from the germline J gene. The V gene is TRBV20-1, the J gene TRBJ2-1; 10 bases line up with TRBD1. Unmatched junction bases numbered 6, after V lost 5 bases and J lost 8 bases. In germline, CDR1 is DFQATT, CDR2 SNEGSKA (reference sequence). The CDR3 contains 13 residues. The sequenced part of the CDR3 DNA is TGCAGTGCTCCTCGGACAGGGGGGCATGAG. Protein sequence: CSAPRTGGHE. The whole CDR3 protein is CSAPRTGGHEQFF.

The CDR3 loop reads CASSQVLLAGVWNEQFF. The covered CDR3 bases are TGTGCCAGCAGCCAAGTCTTACTAGCGGGAGTATGGAATGAG. This rearrangement joins TRBV14 to TRBJ2-1; 11 bases are shared with TRBD2. Coverage ceases 3 residues before the CDR3 finishes, and the germline J gene fills in the end. The CDR3 is 17 residues long. V gave up 1 base and J gave up 7 bases; unmatched junction bases: 9. Germline assignment: CDR1 SGHDN and CDR2 FVKESK.

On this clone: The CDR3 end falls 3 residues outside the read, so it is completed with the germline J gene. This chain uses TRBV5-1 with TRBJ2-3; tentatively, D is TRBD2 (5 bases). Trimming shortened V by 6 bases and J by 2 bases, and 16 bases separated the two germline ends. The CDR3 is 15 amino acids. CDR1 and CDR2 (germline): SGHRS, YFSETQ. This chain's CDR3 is CASTPGAGHTDTQYF. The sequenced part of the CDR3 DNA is TGCGCCAGCACTCCCGGCGCGGGCCACACAGATACG.

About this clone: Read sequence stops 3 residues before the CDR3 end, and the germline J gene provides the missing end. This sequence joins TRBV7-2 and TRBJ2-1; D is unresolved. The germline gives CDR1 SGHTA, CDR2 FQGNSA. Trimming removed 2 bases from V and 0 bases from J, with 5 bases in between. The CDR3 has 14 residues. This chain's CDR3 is CASSLYGSYNEQFF. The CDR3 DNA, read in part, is TGTGCCAGCAGCTTATACGGCTCCTACAATGAG.

The CDR3 protein is CAISDLRGGYGYTF. The covered CDR3 bases are TGTGCCATCAGTGACCTCAGGGGAGGCTATGGC. The V gene is TRBV10-3, the J gene TRBJ1-2, with TRBD1 as a possible D gene (6 bases). Read data end 3 residues before the CDR3 end; the end is taken from the germline J gene. The germline gives CDR1 ENHRY, CDR2 SYGVKD. Trimming removed 3 bases at V and 4 bases at J, with 12 bases between. The CDR3 is 14 amino acids.

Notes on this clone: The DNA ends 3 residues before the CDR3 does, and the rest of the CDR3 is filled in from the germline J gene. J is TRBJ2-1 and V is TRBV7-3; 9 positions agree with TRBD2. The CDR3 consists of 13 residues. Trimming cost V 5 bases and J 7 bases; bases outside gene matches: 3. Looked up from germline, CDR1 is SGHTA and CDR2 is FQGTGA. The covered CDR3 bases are TGTGCCAGCAGCGTTGGACTAGCGAATGAG. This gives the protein CASSVGLANE. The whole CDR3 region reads CASSVGLANEQFF.

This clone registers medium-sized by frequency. CDR3 DNA, as far as it was read: TGTGCCAGTAGTTCCCTAGCGGGAACCTACGAG. It translates to CASSSLAGTYE. The whole CDR3 is CASSSLAGTYEQYF. V is TRBV19 and J is TRBJ2-7, with 9 bases fitting TRBD2. The read ends 3 residues shy of where the CDR3 ends; the end is completed using the germline J gene. V was pared by 5 bases and J by 2 bases, with 4 bases of the junction left unmatched. The germline V gene has CDR1 LNHDA and CDR2 SQIVND (reference sequence). There are 14 residues in the CDR3.

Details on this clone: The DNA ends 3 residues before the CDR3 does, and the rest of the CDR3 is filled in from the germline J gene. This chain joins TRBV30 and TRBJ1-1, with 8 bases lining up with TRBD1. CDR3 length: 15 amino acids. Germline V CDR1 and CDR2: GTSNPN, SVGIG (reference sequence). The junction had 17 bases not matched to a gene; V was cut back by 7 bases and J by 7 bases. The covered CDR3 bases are TGTGCCTCATTTTTCAACAGGGGGTTCTTCGGTGAA. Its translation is CASFFNRGFFGE. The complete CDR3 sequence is CASFFNRGFFGEAFF.

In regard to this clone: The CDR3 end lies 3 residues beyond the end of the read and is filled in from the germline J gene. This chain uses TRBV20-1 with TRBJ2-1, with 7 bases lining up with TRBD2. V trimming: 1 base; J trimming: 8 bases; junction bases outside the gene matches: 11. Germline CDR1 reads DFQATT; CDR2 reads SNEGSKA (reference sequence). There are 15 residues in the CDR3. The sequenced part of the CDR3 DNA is TGCAGTGCTAGAGGGGAGCGGGGAGAAGGAGATGAG. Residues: CSARGERGEGDE. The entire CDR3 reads CSARGERGEGDEQFF.

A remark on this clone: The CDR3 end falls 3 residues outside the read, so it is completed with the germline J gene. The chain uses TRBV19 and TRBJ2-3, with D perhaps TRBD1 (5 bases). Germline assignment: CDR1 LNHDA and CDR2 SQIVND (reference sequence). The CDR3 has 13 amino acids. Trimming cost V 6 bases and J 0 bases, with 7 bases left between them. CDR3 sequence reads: CASRGHSTDTQYF. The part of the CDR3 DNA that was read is TGTGCCAGTAGGGGGCATAGCACAGATACG. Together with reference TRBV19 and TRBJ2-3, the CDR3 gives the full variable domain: DGGITQSPKYLFRKEGQNVTLSCEQNLNHDAMYWYRQDPGQGLRLIYYSQIVNDFQKGDIAEGYSVSREKKESFPLTVTSAQKNPTAFYLCASRGHSTDTQYFGPGTRLTVL.

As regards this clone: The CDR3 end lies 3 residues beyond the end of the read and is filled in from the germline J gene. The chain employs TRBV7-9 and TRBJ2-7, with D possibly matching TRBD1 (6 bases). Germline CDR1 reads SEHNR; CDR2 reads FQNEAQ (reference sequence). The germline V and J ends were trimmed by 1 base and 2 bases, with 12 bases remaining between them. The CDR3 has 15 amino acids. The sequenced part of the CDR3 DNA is TGTGCCAGCAGCTTAGTTGGCCAGGGGACCTACGAG. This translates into CASSLVGQGTYE. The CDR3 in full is CASSLVGQGTYEQYF.

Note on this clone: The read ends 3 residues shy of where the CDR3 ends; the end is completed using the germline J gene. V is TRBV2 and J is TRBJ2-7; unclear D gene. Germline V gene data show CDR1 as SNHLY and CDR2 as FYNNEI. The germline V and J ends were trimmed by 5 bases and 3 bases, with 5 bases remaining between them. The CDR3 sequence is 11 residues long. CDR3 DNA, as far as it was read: TGTGCCAGCAGTAACAACTACGAG. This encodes CASSNNYE. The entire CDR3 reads CASSNNYEQYF.

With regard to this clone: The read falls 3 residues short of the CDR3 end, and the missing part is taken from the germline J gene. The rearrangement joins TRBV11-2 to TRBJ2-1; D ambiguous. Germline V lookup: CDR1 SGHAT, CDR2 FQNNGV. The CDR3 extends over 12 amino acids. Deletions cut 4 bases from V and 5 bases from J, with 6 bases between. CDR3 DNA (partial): TGTGCCAGCAGCTCCGTCGACAATGAG. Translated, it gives CASSSVDNE. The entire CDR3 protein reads CASSSVDNEQFF.

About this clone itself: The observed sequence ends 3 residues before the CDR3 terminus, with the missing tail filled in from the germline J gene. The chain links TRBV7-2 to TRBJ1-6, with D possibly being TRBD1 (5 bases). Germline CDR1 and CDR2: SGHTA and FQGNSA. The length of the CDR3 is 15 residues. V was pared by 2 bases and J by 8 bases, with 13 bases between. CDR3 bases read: TGTGCCAGCAGCTTAACCAGGGTGTCGGATTCACCC. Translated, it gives CASSLTRVSDSP. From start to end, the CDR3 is CASSLTRVSDSPLHF.

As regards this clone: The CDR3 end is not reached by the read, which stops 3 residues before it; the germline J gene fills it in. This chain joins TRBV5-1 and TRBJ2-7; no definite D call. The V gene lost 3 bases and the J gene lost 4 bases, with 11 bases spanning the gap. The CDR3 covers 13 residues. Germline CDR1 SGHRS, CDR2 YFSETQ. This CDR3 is CASSSPPQYEQYF. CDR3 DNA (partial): TGCGCCAGCAGCTCGCCCCCTCAGTACGAG.

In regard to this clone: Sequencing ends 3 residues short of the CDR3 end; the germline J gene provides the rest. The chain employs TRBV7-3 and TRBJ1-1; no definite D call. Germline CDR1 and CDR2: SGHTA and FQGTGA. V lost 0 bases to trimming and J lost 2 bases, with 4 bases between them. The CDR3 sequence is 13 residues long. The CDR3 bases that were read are TGTGCCAGCAGCTTAACGGCAAACACTGAA. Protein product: CASSLTANTE. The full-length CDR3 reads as CASSLTANTEAFF.

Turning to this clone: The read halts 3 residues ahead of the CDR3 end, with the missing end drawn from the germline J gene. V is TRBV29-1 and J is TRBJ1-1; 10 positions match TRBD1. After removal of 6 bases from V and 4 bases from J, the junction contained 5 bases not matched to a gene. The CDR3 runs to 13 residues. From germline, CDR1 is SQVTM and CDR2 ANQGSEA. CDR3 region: CSVHGTGVTEAFF. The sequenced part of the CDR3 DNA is TGCAGCGTCCACGGGACAGGGGTCACTGAA.

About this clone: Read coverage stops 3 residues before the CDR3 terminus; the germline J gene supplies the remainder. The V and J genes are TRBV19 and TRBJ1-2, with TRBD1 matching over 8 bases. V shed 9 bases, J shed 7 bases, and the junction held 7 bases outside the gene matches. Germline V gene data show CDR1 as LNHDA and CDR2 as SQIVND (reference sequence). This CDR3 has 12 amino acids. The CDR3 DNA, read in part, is TGTGCCAGCCGAGACAGGGGCGGTGGC. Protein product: CASRDRGGG. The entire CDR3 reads CASRDRGGGYTF.

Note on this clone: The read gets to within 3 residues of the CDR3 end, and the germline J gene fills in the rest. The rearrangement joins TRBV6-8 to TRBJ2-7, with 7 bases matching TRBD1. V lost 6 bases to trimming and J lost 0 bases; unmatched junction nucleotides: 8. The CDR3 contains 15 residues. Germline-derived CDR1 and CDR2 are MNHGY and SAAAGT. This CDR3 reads CASSLIRGSSYEQYF. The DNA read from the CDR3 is TGTGCCAGCAGCCTAATCAGGGGGTCCTCCTACGAG.

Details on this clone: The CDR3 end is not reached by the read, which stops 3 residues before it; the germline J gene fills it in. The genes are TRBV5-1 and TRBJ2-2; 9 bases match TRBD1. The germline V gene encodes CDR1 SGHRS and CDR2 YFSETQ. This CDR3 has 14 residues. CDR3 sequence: CASSSGQGREKLFF. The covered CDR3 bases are TGCGCCAGCAGCTCGGGACAGGGACGAGAAAAG.

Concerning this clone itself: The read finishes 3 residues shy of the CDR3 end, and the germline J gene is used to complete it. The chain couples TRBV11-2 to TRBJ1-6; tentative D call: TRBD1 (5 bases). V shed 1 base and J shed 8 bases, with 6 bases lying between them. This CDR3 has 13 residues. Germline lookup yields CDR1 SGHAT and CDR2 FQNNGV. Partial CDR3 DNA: TGTGCCAGCAGCTTAGCAGGGTATTCACCC. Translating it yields CASSLAGYSP. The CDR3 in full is CASSLAGYSPLHF.